The 28 T cell receptor beta chains in this list originate from one sample, sequenced in a study of blood T cell repertoires in COVID-19. Clones were read by immunoSEQ multiplex PCR, and TCRdb kept only the in-frame ones, dropping some. In the table there are approximately 340,000 clones, roughly 90% of which are singletons. The sequenced sample was peripheral blood. Receptor source: a man aged 30 to 45 with COVID-19, enrolled during active disease.

The CDR3 spells CASSTSRFGGVSYNEQFF. The CDR3 region has the DNA TGCGCCAGCAGTACTTCTCGATTCGGCGGGGTATCCTACAATGAGCAGTTCTTC. The chain links TRBV5-1 to TRBJ2-1; possibly TRBD2 for D (6 bases). The ends were cut back, 5 bases at V and 1 base at J, with 22 bases in the middle. CDR3 size: 18 residues. CDR1 is SGHRS and CDR2 is YFSETQ in the germline V gene.

The chain carries TRBV24-1 and TRBJ2-3; TRBD1 matches at 7 bases. The CDR3 covers 17 residues. V lost 3 bases to trimming and J lost 3 bases; unmatched junction nucleotides: 11. The germline V gene has CDR1 KGHDR and CDR2 SFDVKD. CDR3 protein: CATSDQGDKTLTDTQYF. In DNA, the CDR3 is TGTGCCACCAGTGATCAGGGGGACAAGACGCTTACAGATACGCAGTATTTT.

The gene calls are TRBV2 and TRBJ2-1; no firm D call. This CDR3 comprises 15 residues. V was pared by 4 bases and J by 4 bases, with 14 bases between. The germline V gene encodes CDR1 SNHLY and CDR2 FYNNEI. The CDR3 region has the DNA TGTGCCAGCAGTGGAAGAGCGATAGAGTACAATGAGCAGTTCTTC. This gives the protein CASSGRAIEYNEQFF.

The chain couples TRBV18 to TRBJ2-7; TRBD2 is a possible D gene (7 bases). The CDR3 loop spans 14 amino acids. Trimming left V 6 bases short and J 4 bases short, with 16 bases between. CDR1 and CDR2 from the germline V gene are KGHSH and LQKENI. The CDR3 DNA is TGTGCCAGCTCCCCGAGGGGGGGTGAGTACGAGCAGTACTTC. Its translation is CASSPRGGEYEQYF.

V gene TRBV5-1 combines with J gene TRBJ1-2, with a tentative D call TRBD1 (6 bases). The V gene's germline CDR1 is SGHRS and CDR2 YFSETQ. Trimming pared 1 base from V and 6 bases from J, leaving 10 bases between. This CDR3 has 13 residues. As DNA, the CDR3 is TGCGCCAGCAGCTTGACAGGGTACCATGGCTACACCTTC. The encoded protein is CASSLTGYHGYTF.

The chain carries TRBV2 and TRBJ2-2, with TRBD2 matching over 10 bases. Per germline, CDR1 SNHLY and CDR2 FYNNEI. This CDR3 region has 17 residues. The V and J ends lost 5 bases and 3 bases, in that order; junction bases with no gene match: 9. The CDR3 DNA follows: TGTGCCAGCAGTATATCCAGGACTAGCGGATACACCGGGGAGCTGTTTTTT. Translated, it gives CASSISRTSGYTGELFF.

The genes are TRBV2 and TRBJ2-7, with unresolved D. The germline V gene encodes CDR1 SNHLY and CDR2 FYNNEI. This CDR3 is built from 12 residues. V shed 4 bases and J shed 2 bases, with 6 bases lying between them. The CDR3 DNA sequence: TGTGCCAGCAGTGTTCAGACCTACGAGCAGTACTTC. It specifies CASSVQTYEQYF.

This clone was observed a few times. The chain uses TRBV7-8 and TRBJ1-2, with 7 bases aligning to TRBD1. CDR1 is SGHVS and CDR2 is FQNEAQ in the germline V gene. The CDR3 sequence is 15 residues long. V was clipped by 0 bases and J by 6 bases; unmatched bases: 7. The CDR3 loop is CASSLALDRWDGYTF. DNA of the CDR3: TGTGCCAGCAGCTTAGCGCTGGACAGGTGGGATGGCTACACCTTC.

This chain uses TRBV19 with TRBJ2-7; TRBD1 matches at 8 bases. The germline CDR1 and CDR2 sequences are LNHDA and SQIVND (reference sequence). This CDR3 has 14 amino acids. V shed 4 bases and J 5 bases; nucleotides not matched to a gene: 7. The CDR3 DNA sequence: TGTGCCAGTAGTAATTCCGGGACAGGCAACGAGCAGTACTTC. As protein: CASSNSGTGNEQYF. The whole variable domain, filled in from reference TRBV19 and TRBJ2-7, reads DGGITQSPKYLFRKEGQNVTLSCEQNLNHDAMYWYRQDPGQGLRLIYYSQIVNDFQKGDIAEGYSVSREKKESFPLTVTSAQKNPTAFYLCASSNSGTGNEQYFGPGTRLTVT.

The J gene is TRBJ2-5, the V gene TRBV27; possibly TRBD2 for D (7 bases). Germline lookup yields CDR1 MNHEY and CDR2 SMNVEV (reference sequence). Trimming pared 6 bases from V and 1 base from J, leaving 21 bases between. This CDR3 region has 17 residues. CDR3 in DNA: TGTGCCAGCAGGAGGGGACCAGGGGAGGGCTTCCAAGAGACCCAGTACTTC. Translation: CASRRGPGEGFQETQYF.

The rearrangement joins TRBV28 to TRBJ2-5, with D possibly being TRBD2 (6 bases). The CDR3 covers 13 residues. The germline CDR1 and CDR2 sequences are MDHEN and SYDVKM. V shed 7 bases and J shed 5 bases, with 14 bases lying between them. CDR3 in DNA: TGTGCCAGCACCAACCCCGCGGGGGAGACCCAGTACTTC. Protein product: CASTNPAGETQYF.

V usage is TRBV3-1 (or the pseudogene TRBV3-2) and J usage is TRBJ2-3; 7 nucleotides line up with TRBD2. The germline V gene has CDR1 LGHDT and CDR2 YNNKEL (reference sequence). The CDR3 is made up of 16 amino acids. The V and J ends lost 4 bases and 1 base, in that order; junction bases with no gene match: 8. The CDR3 sequence: CASSLWGGVRTDTQYF. For the CDR3, the DNA is TGTGCCAGCAGCCTCTGGGGGGGGGTCCGCACAGATACGCAGTATTTT.

J is TRBJ2-7 and V is TRBV5-1; maybe TRBD2 (5 bases). Germline V gene sequence: CDR1 SGHRS, CDR2 YFSETQ. Trimming shortened V by 2 bases and J by 5 bases, and 17 bases separated the two germline ends. This CDR3 spans 15 amino acids. CDR3 sequence reads: CASSFGPLSGNEQYF. CDR3 nucleotides: TGCGCCAGCAGCTTTGGACCCCTTTCCGGGAACGAGCAGTACTTC.

This chain connects TRBV3-1 (or the pseudogene TRBV3-2) to TRBJ2-1; D possibly corresponds to TRBD2 (5 bases). The length of the CDR3 is 15 residues. Per germline, CDR1 LGHDT and CDR2 YNNKEL (reference sequence). V lost 0 bases to trimming and J lost 2 bases, with 8 bases between them. The CDR3 nucleotides read TGTGCCAGCAGCCAAGATTCGGGGACCTACAATGAGCAGTTCTTC. It specifies CASSQDSGTYNEQFF.

V is TRBV7-2 and J is TRBJ1-5, with D possibly being TRBD1 (5 bases). V was pared by 1 base and J by 0 bases, with 7 bases between. CDR1 is SGHTA and CDR2 is FQGNSA in the germline V gene. The CDR3 extends over 15 amino acids. CDR3 in amino acids: CASSLEGYSNQPQHF. The CDR3 DNA sequence: TGTGCCAGCAGCTTAGAGGGGTATAGCAATCAGCCCCAGCATTTT. The full variable domain, completed using reference TRBV7-2 and TRBJ1-5, is GAGVSQSPSNKVTEKGKDVELRCDPISGHTALYWYRQSLGQGLEFLIYFQGNSAPDKSGLPSDRFSAERTGGSVSTLTIQRTQQEDSAVYLCASSLEGYSNQPQHFGDGTRLSIL.

The chain links TRBV21-1 to TRBJ2-7; TRBD2, the table's D call, lacks a check against the DNA. TRBV21-1 is reported as a pseudogene. The CDR3 loop spans 16 amino acids. The CDR3 nucleotides read TGTGCCAGCAGCAATAGGAGCGGGAAGTTTAACTACGAGCAGTACTTC. This encodes CASSNRSGKFNYEQYF.

This chain links TRBV5-1 with TRBJ1-1, with D unresolved. CDR3 length: 17 amino acids. Trimming took 0 bases from V and 3 from J, leaving 18 bases between them. Looked up from germline, CDR1 is SGHRS and CDR2 is YFSETQ. The CDR3 here is CASSLVPEAVSDTEAFF. For the CDR3, the DNA is TGCGCCAGCAGCTTGGTCCCTGAGGCAGTCTCCGACACTGAAGCTTTCTTT.

V is TRBV7-3 and J is TRBJ1-2, with 11 bases lining up with TRBD1. Germline lookup yields CDR1 SGHTA and CDR2 FQGTGA. V lost 1 base and J lost 10; bases outside the gene matches: 2. The CDR3 runs 13 residues. CDR3 bases: TGTGCCAGCAGCTTAATGGGACAGGGGGACTACACCTTC. It translates to CASSLMGQGDYTF.

This clone has only a few counts. This chain uses TRBV6-5 with TRBJ1-6; D ambiguous. V was trimmed by 0 bases and J by 8 bases, leaving 8 bases between them. In germline, CDR1 is MNHEY, CDR2 SVGAGI. CDR3 size: 14 residues. The CDR3 nucleotides are TGTGCCAGCAGTTACTCGAGCGCAGATTCACCCCTCCACTTT. As protein: CASSYSSADSPLHF.

This chain links TRBV18 with TRBJ1-5; no clear D. From germline, CDR1 is KGHSH and CDR2 LQKENI. The CDR3 sequence is 16 residues long. Trimming stripped 0 bases from V and 0 bases from J, with 9 bases between. The CDR3 reads CASSPPNRPSNQPQHF. Here the CDR3 DNA reads TGTGCCAGCTCACCACCGAACAGACCTAGCAATCAGCCCCAGCATTTT.

The chain has TRBV10-3 and TRBJ2-7; 9 bases line up with TRBD1. Trimming removed 5 bases from V and 2 bases from J; junction bases left unmatched: 7. The CDR3 extends over 15 amino acids. Germline V CDR1 and CDR2: ENHRY, SYGVKD. The chain's CDR3 is CAISYWDRDTYEQYF. The CDR3 nucleotides read TGTGCCATCAGTTATTGGGACAGGGATACCTACGAGCAGTACTTC.

This chain joins TRBV7-2 and TRBJ2-7; 9 nucleotides align to TRBD2. The CDR3 is made up of 15 amino acids. Trimming removed 8 bases from V and 1 base from J; junction bases left unmatched: 9. Germline V gives CDR1 SGHTA, CDR2 FQGNSA. The CDR3 DNA reads as TGTGCCAGCGGACCGACTAGCGGTCCTTCCTACGAGCAGTACTTC. Translating it yields CASGPTSGPSYEQYF.

The rearrangement uses TRBV27 and TRBJ2-7; 11 positions match TRBD2. The germline gives CDR1 MNHEY, CDR2 SMNVEV (reference sequence). With V trimmed by 3 bases and J by 4 bases, 17 bases remained unmatched. There are 19 residues in the CDR3. CDR3 amino acids: CASSFGTSGIRSRPYEQYF. The CDR3 bases are TGTGCCAGCAGTTTCGGGACTAGCGGCATTCGGTCGAGACCTTACGAGCAGTACTTC.

V gene TRBV25-1 combines with J gene TRBJ2-1; TRBD2 is a possible D gene (6 bases). Trimming shortened V by 1 base and J by 10 bases, and 11 bases separated the two germline ends. The CDR3 spans 13 residues. Germline assignment: CDR1 MGHDK and CDR2 SYGVNS. The chain's CDR3 is CASSELGGEEQFF. In DNA form, the CDR3 reads TGTGCCAGCAGTGAATTAGGAGGGGAGGAGCAGTTCTTC.

V and J are TRBV19 and TRBJ2-1; 7 nucleotides line up with TRBD1. Germline CDR1 and CDR2: LNHDA and SQIVND (reference sequence). With V trimmed by 0 bases and J by 11 bases, 1 base remained unmatched. This CDR3 contains 12 residues. CDR3 amino acids: CASSIEGQQQFF. Here the CDR3 DNA reads TGTGCCAGTAGTATAGAGGGACAGCAGCAGTTCTTC.

The J gene is TRBJ1-1, the V gene TRBV7-9, with TRBD1 matching 7 bases. With 5 bases clipped from V and 3 bases from J, the junction kept 6 bases outside the gene matches. The CDR3 contains 14 residues. The germline V gene has CDR1 SEHNR and CDR2 FQNEAQ (reference sequence). This CDR3 reads CASSPSDRDTEAFF. CDR3 sequence (DNA): TGTGCCAGCAGCCCGAGCGACAGGGACACTGAAGCTTTCTTT.

This clone came up once. This chain connects TRBV5-6 to TRBJ2-3; TRBD1 is a possible D gene (5 bases). The CDR3 is made up of 15 amino acids. With 3 bases removed from V and 1 base from J, the gap between germline ends came to 12 bases. Germline V CDR1 and CDR2: SGHDT, YYEEEE. CDR3 nucleotide sequence: TGTGCCAGCAGCTCACAGGAGCTCGGCACAGATACGCAGTATTTT. Encoded protein: CASSSQELGTDTQYF.

The CDR3 DNA reads TGTGCCATCAGTCCCAGGGAGGGCACAGATACGCAGTATTTT. This gives the protein CAISPREGTDTQYF. The V gene is TRBV10-3, the J gene TRBJ2-3; D possibly corresponds to TRBD2 (6 bases). The CDR3 is 14 residues long. V was pared by 5 bases and J by 1 base, with 10 bases between. Germline-derived CDR1 and CDR2 are ENHRY and SYGVKD.